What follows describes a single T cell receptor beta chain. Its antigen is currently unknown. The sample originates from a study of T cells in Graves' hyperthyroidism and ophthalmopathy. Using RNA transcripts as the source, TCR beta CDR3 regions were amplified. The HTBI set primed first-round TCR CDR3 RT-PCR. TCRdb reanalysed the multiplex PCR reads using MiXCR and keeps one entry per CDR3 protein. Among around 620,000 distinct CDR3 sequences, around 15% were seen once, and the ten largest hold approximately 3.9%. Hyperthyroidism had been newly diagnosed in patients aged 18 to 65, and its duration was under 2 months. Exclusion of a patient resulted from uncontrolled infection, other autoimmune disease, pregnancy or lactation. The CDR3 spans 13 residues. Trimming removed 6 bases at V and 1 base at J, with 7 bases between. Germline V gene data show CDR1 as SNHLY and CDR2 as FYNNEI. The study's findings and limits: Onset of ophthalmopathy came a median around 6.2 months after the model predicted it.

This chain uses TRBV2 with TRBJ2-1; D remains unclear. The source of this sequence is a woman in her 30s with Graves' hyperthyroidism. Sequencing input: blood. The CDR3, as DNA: TGTGCCAGCAGCGGAGAGTCCTACAATGAGCAGTTCTTC. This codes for CASSGESYNEQFF.